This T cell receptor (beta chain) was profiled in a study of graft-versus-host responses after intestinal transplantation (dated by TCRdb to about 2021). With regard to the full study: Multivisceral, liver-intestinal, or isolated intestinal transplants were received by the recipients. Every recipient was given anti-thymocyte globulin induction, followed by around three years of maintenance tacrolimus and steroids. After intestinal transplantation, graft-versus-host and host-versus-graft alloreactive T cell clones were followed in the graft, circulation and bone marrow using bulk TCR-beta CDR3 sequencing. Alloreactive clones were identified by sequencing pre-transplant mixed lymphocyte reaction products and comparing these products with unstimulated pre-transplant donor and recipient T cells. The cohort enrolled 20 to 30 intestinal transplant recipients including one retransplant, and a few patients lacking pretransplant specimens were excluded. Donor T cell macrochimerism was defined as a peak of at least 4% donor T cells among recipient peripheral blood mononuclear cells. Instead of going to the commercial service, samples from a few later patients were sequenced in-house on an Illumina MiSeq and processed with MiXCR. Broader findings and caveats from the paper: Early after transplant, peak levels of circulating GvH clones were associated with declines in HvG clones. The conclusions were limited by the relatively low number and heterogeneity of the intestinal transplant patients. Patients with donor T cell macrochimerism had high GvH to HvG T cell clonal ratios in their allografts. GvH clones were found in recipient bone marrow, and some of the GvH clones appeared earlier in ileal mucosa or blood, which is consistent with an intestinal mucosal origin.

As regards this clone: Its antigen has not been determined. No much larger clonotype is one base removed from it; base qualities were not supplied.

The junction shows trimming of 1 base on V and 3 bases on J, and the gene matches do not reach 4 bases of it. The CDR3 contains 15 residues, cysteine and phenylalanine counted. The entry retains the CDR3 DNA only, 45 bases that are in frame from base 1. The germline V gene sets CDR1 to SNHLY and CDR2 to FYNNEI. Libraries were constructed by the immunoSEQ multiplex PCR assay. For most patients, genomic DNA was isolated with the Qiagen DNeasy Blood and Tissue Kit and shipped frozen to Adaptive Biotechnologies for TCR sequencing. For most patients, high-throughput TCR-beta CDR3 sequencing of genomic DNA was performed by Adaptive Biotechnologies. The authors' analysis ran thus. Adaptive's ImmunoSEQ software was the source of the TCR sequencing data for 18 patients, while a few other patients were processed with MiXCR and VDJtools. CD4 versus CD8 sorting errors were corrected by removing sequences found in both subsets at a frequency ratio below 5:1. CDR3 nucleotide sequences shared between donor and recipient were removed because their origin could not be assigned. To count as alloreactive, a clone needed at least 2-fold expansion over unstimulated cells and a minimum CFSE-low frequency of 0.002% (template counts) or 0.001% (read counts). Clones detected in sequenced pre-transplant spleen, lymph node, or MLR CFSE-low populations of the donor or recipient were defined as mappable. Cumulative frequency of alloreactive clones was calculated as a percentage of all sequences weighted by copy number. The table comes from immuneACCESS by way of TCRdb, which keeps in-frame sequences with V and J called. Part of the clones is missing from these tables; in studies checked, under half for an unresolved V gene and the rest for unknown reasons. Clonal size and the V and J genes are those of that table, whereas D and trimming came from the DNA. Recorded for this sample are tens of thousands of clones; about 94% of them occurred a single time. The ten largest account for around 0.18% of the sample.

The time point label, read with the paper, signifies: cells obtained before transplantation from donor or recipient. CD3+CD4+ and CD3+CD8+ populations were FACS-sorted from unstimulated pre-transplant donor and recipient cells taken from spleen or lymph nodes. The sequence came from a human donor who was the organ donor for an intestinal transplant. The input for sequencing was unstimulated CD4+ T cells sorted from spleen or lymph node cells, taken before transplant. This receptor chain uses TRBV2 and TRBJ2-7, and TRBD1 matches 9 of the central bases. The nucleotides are TGTGCCAGCAGTGAAGGGACAGGGGACGTCTACGAGCAGTACTTC. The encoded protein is CASSEGTGDVYEQYF.